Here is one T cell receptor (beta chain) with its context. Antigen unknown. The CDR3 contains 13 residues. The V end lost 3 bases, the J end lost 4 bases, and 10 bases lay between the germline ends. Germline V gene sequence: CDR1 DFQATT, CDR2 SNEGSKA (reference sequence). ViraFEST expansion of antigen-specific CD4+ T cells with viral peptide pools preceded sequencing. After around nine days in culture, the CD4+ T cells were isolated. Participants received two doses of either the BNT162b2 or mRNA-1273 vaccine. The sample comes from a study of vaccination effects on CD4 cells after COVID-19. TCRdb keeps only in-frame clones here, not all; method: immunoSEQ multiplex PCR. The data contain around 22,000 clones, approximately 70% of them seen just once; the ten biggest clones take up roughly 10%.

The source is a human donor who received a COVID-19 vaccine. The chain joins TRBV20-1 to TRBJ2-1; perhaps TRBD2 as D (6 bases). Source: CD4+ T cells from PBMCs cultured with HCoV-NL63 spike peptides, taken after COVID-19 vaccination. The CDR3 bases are TGCAGTGCTAGTCGGGCGGGATACAATGAGCAGTTCTTC. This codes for CSASRAGYNEQFF.